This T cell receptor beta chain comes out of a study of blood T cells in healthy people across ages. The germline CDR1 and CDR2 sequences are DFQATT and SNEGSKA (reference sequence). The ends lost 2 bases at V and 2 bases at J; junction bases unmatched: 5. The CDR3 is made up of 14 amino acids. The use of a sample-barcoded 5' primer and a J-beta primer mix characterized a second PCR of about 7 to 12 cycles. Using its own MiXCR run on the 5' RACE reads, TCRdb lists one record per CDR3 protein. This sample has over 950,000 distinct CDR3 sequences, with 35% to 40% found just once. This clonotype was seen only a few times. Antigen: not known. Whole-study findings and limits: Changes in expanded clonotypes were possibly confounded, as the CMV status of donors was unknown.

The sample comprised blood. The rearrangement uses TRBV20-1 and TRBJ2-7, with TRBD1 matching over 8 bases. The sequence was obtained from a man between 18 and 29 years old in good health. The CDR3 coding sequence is TGCAGTGCTAGACCCGACAGGGGTACCTACGAGCAGTACTTC. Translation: CSARPDRGTYEQYF.